This T cell receptor delta chain comes out of a study of Vδ1+ human thymocytes. This CDR3 is built from 20 residues. Germline V lookup: CDR1 TSWWSYY, CDR2 QGS. The trim removed 4 bases at V and 3 bases at J, leaving 17 bases unmatched. Study-wide findings and caveats: Bulk data may be misread because of unexpected Vdelta2 sequences. Highly polyclonal TRG and TRD repertoires with Gaussian CDR3 length distributions appeared in thymus.

RNA was extracted from the cells and then reverse transcribed. Pooled V-gene forward primers with one constant-region reverse primer generated the CDR3 amplicons by multiplex PCR. TCRdb re-analyzed the multiplex PCR reads via CATT. Of just under 55,000 delta-chain clones in the sample, around a sixth were seen once. This clone appeared a few times. The antigen is unknown. What was sequenced was Vdelta1+ gamma-delta thymocytes from the thymus. Subset: FACS-sorted CD3+ TCRalphabeta- TCRVdelta1+ TCRVdelta2- thymocytes. This chain uses TRDV1 with TRDJ1; TRDD3 matches 13 bases. The TCR sequence derives from a boy younger than two who had congenital heart surgery. The CDR3 is CALGGFLRLSTGGYADKLIF. The DNA for the CDR3 is TGTGCTCTTGGGGGCTTCCTACGCCTAAGTACTGGGGGATACGCCGATAAACTCATCTTT.